These 3 T cell receptor beta chains were sequenced from one sample in a study of control samples from healthy donors and cancer patients. Only in-frame clones appear in the TCRdb table, and some are missing; sequencing was by immunoSEQ multiplex PCR. The sample lists around 140,000 clones, about 90% occurring once. The sample taken for sequencing was blood. All receptors derive from a young man in good health.

The V and J genes are TRBV5-1 and TRBJ2-7; D ambiguous. Trimming shortened V by 5 bases and J by 0 bases, and 9 bases separated the two germline ends. CDR1 and CDR2 (germline): SGHRS, YFSETQ. The CDR3 loop spans 13 amino acids. CDR3 amino acids: CASRASSSYEQYF. The CDR3 coding sequence is TGCGCCAGCAGAGCGTCTAGCTCCTACGAGCAGTACTTC.

The chain couples TRBV4-3 to TRBJ2-7; D is possibly TRBD2 (5 bases). V was pared by 2 bases and J by 2 bases, with 10 bases between. Germline V gives CDR1 LGHNA, CDR2 YSLEER. The CDR3 sequence is 14 residues long. The CDR3 coding sequence is TGCGCCAGCAGCCAACGGACGGGGACCTACGAGCAGTACTTC. Amino acid sequence: CASSQRTGTYEQYF.

In this sample, this clone turned up a few times. V usage is TRBV5-1 and J usage is TRBJ1-1; D remains unclear. The CDR3 sequence is 13 residues long. Trimming took 4 bases from V and 1 from J, leaving 8 bases between them. Germline CDR1 reads SGHRS; CDR2 reads YFSETQ. The CDR3 is CASSPGPNTEAFF. The CDR3 DNA is TGCGCCAGCAGCCCTGGACCGAACACTGAAGCTTTCTTT.